The sequence of this TCR beta chain was determined in a study of T cell changes during pregnancy in multiple sclerosis. Using immunoSEQ multiplex PCR, the repertoire was profiled, and TCRdb retains in-frame clones only, with some absent. The sample contains about 83,000 clones, about 95% of which appear only once. Germline V lookup: CDR1 MNHNS, CDR2 SASEGT. The junction had 4 bases not matched to a gene; V was cut back by 3 bases and J by 4 bases. The CDR3 sequence is 17 residues long. The sample in question was peripheral blood, obtained in the second trimester of pregnancy. The TCR sequence derives from a female donor with multiple sclerosis, enrolled in a pregnancy study. The genes are TRBV6-1 and TRBJ2-6, with 12 bases aligning to TRBD1. DNA of the CDR3: TGTGCCAGCAGTGACCGGGACAGGGGGCCGGGGGCCAACGTCCTGACTTTC. It translates to CASSDRDRGPGANVLTF.